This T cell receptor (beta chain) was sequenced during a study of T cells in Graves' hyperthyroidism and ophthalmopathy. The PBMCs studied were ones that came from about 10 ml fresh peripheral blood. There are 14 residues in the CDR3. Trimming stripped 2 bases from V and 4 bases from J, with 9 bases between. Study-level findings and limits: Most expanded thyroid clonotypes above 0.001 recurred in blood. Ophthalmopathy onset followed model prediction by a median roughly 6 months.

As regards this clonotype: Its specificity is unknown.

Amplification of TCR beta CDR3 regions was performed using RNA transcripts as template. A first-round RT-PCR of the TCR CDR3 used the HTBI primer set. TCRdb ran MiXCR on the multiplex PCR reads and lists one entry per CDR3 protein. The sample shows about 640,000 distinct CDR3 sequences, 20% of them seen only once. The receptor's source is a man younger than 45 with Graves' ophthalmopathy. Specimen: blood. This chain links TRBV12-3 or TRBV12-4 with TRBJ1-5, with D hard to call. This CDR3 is CASSLLSLNQPQHF. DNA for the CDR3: TGTGCCAGCAGTTTATTAAGTTTAAATCAGCCCCAGCATTTT.